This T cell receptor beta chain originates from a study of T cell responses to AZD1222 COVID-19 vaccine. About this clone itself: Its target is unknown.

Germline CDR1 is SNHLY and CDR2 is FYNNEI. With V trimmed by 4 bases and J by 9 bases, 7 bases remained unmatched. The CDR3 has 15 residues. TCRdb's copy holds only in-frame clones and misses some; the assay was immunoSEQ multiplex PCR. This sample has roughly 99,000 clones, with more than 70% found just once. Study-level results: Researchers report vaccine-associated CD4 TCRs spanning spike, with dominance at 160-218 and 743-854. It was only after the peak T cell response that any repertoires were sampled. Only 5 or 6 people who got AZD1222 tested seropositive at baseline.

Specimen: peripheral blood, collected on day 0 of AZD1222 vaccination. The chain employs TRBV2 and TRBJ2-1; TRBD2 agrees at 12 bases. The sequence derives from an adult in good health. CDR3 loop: CASSGASGRAAEQFF. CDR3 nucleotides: TGTGCCAGCAGTGGGGCTAGCGGGAGGGCCGCTGAGCAGTTCTTC. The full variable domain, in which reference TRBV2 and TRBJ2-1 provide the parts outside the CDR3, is EPEVTQTPSHQVTQMGQEVILRCVPISNHLYFYWYRQILGQKVEFLVSFYNNEISEKSEIFDDQFSVERPDGSNFTLKIRSTKLEDSAMYFCASSGASGRAAEQFFGPGTRLTVL.